This T cell receptor beta chain was sequenced during a study of T cell responses to AZD1222 COVID-19 vaccine. Study observations and caveats: The study found Spike-specific TCR breadth and depth rose after two AZD1222 doses.

A note on this clone: Its specificity is unknown.

Here immunoSEQ multiplex PCR was the method, and the copy in TCRdb shows in-frame clones only, minus some. The table includes roughly 98,000 clones, roughly 90% detected once. Germline trimming cut 5 bases from V and 1 base from J; bases unmatched to any gene: 6. The CDR3 covers 15 residues. Germline V gene data show CDR1 as LNHDA and CDR2 as SQIVND (reference sequence). The rearrangement uses TRBV19 and TRBJ2-5; TRBD2 matches 8 bases. This TCR was sampled from an adult who received the AZD1222 COVID-19 vaccine. The material was peripheral blood, obtained 28 days after the second AZD1222 dose. The CDR3 spells CASSFTGGSQETQYF. For the CDR3, the DNA is TGTGCCAGTAGTTTTACGGGAGGGAGCCAAGAGACCCAGTACTTC.